A single sample gave rise to the 28 T cell receptor beta chains below, sequenced in a study of blood T cell repertoires in COVID-19. Here immunoSEQ multiplex PCR was the method, and the copy in TCRdb shows in-frame clones only, minus some. The data hold almost 200,000 clones, with 70% to 90% observed a single time. Sequencing input: PBMCs or T cells enriched from blood (not recorded which). The source is a woman between 18 and 29 years old who had recovered from COVID-19.

The CDR3: CASSLQGATEAFF. In DNA form, the CDR3 reads TGTGCCAGCAGCCTCCAGGGGGCGACTGAAGCTTTCTTT. The chain employs TRBV11-3 and TRBJ1-1; 8 nucleotides agree with TRBD1. With 5 bases clipped from V and 5 bases from J, the junction kept 4 bases outside the gene matches. The CDR3 is made up of 13 amino acids. Germline assignment: CDR1 SGHNT and CDR2 YENEEA.

The rearrangement joins TRBV6-6 to TRBJ2-7; 9 positions agree with TRBD1. The CDR3 consists of 16 residues. The V gene end was trimmed by 4 bases and the J gene end by 2 bases; junction bases not matched to a gene: 9. CDR1 and CDR2 (germline): MNHNY, SVGAGI (reference sequence). For the CDR3, the DNA is TGTGCCAGCAGTTCTAAAACAGGGGGCATCCCCTACGAGCAGTACTTC. Protein: CASSSKTGGIPYEQYF.

The rearrangement joins TRBV19 to TRBJ2-2; 8 nucleotides line up with TRBD1. The germline CDR1 and CDR2 sequences are LNHDA and SQIVND (reference sequence). The CDR3 is made up of 16 amino acids. After removal of 5 bases from V and 1 base from J, the junction contained 6 bases not matched to a gene. CDR3 sequence (DNA): TGTGCCAGTAGTTGGAACAGGGGGAAGAACACCGGGGAGCTGTTTTTT. This encodes CASSWNRGKNTGELFF.

This chain uses TRBV5-1 with TRBJ2-7; TRBD1 is a possible D gene (6 bases). This CDR3 contains 13 residues. Germline V gene lookup returns CDR1 SGHRS and CDR2 YFSETQ. The germline V and J ends were trimmed by 0 bases and 13 bases, with 17 bases remaining between them. CDR3 sequence reads: CASSLAIGDMSYF. DNA for the CDR3: TGCGCCAGCAGCTTGGCCATTGGGGACATGTCTTACTTC.

The CDR3 loop is CASRVGDSGANVLTF. CDR3 bases: TGCGCCAGTAGGGTCGGGGACTCTGGGGCCAACGTCCTGACTTTC. The genes are TRBV5-1 and TRBJ2-6, with D possibly being TRBD2 (5 bases). Germline CDR1 is SGHRS and CDR2 is YFSETQ. CDR3 length: 15 amino acids. Trimming left V 8 bases short and J 0 bases short, with 12 bases between.

The chain joins TRBV5-1 to TRBJ2-3; D is unresolved. CDR1 is SGHRS and CDR2 is YFSETQ in the germline V gene. The V end lost 4 bases, the J end lost 0 bases, and 15 bases lay between the germline ends. The CDR3 has 16 residues. This chain's CDR3 is CASSQKSAESTDTQYF. DNA of the CDR3: TGCGCCAGCAGCCAAAAAAGCGCAGAGAGCACAGATACGCAGTATTTT.

The J gene is TRBJ2-7, the V gene TRBV7-6, with a weak D call TRBD1 (5 bases). Trimming removed 5 bases at V and 0 bases at J, with 14 bases between. This CDR3 is 15 amino acids long. Germline CDR1 SGHVS, CDR2 FNYEAQ. The DNA for the CDR3 is TGTGCCAGCAGCCATACCCAGGGCGGCTCCTACGAGCAGTACTTC. Amino acid sequence: CASSHTQGGSYEQYF.

This chain joins TRBV10-3 and TRBJ1-1, with 8 bases fitting TRBD1. This CDR3 contains 15 residues. Losses at the gene ends were 6 bases for V and 4 bases for J; bases not matched to a gene: 10. CDR1 ENHRY and CDR2 SYGVKD come from the germline V gene. This CDR3 reads CAIRPRGLESTEAFF. CDR3 nucleotide sequence: TGTGCCATCAGACCCAGGGGGCTTGAATCCACTGAAGCTTTCTTT.

The V gene is TRBV6-6, the J gene TRBJ2-7; D remains unclear. Germline lookup yields CDR1 MNHNY and CDR2 SVGAGI (reference sequence). The CDR3 consists of 14 residues. V lost 0 bases and J lost 7, with 13 bases in between. The CDR3: CASSYSSVHIEQYF. DNA of the CDR3: TGTGCCAGCAGTTACTCGAGCGTCCATATTGAGCAGTACTTC.

The CDR3 DNA reads as TGTGCCTGGGGCAGACAGGGGAACACTGAAGCTTTCTTT. Its protein product is CAWGRQGNTEAFF. The J gene is TRBJ1-1, the V gene TRBV30; 7 positions agree with TRBD1. The ends lost 5 bases at V and 1 base at J; junction bases unmatched: 4. The CDR3 length is 13 residues. Germline values: CDR1 GTSNPN, CDR2 SVGIG (reference sequence).

Ten or more counts support this clone. The rearrangement joins TRBV6-5 to TRBJ1-6, with 9 bases identical to TRBD1. The CDR3 spans 15 residues. V lost 8 bases, J lost 9 bases, and 11 bases stayed unmatched. In germline, CDR1 is MNHEY, CDR2 SVGAGI. This CDR3 reads CASESPGQGPSPLHF. Here the CDR3 DNA reads TGTGCCAGCGAATCTCCGGGACAGGGACCTTCACCCCTCCACTTT.

The V call is TRBV9, the J call TRBJ2-1, with TRBD2 identical over 9 bases. There are 15 residues in the CDR3. V shed 4 bases, J shed 6 bases, and the junction held 8 bases outside the gene matches. Germline V gene sequence: CDR1 SGDLS, CDR2 YYNGEE. CDR3 DNA: TGTGCCAGCAGCCCAATAGCGGGGGTAGTCAATGAGCAGTTCTTC. Amino acids: CASSPIAGVVNEQFF.

The CDR3 DNA sequence: TGCAGCGTTGGGGGACTAAATTCCGTCGGGCACCAGTACTTC. Translating it yields CSVGGLNSVGHQYF. The chain combines TRBV29-1 with TRBJ2-5; 7 positions agree with TRBD2. Germline V gene lookup returns CDR1 SQVTM and CDR2 ANQGSEA. The V segment lost 4 bases and the J segment 10 bases; nucleotides outside the gene matches: 15. This CDR3 region has 14 residues.

The chain employs TRBV29-1 and TRBJ2-1, with D perhaps matching TRBD2 (7 bases). Germline values: CDR1 SQVTM, CDR2 ANQGSEA. The CDR3 contains 14 residues. Trimming removed 7 bases from V and 9 bases from J, with 22 bases in between. Here the CDR3 DNA reads TGCAGCGCACAAGAGGGGGGGGCGATTGCTGAGCAGTTCTTC. Translated: CSAQEGGAIAEQFF.

The V gene is TRBV28, the J gene TRBJ2-7; D is perhaps TRBD1 (6 bases). V lost 5 bases to trimming and J lost 4 bases, with 21 bases between them. This CDR3 has 16 residues. Germline-derived CDR1 and CDR2 are MDHEN and SYDVKM. The CDR3 bases are TGTGCCAGCAGTACACTCCCACAGGTGGGGGCGTACGAGCAGTACTTC. Protein: CASSTLPQVGAYEQYF.

The rearrangement joins TRBV6-5 to TRBJ1-2, with D possibly matching TRBD1 (5 bases). Germline CDR1 and CDR2: MNHEY and SVGAGI. Trimming pared 6 bases from V and 3 bases from J, leaving 8 bases between. This CDR3 contains 12 residues. The DNA of the CDR3 is TGTGCCAGCAGAGGGGTGGACTATGGCTACACCTTC. Translation gives CASRGVDYGYTF.

The chain employs TRBV28 and TRBJ1-6; TRBD1 is a possible D gene (5 bases). Germline V gene lookup returns CDR1 MDHEN and CDR2 SYDVKM. Trimming shortened V by 5 bases and J by 10 bases, and 15 bases separated the two germline ends. This CDR3 contains 14 residues. CDR3 nucleotides: TGTGCCAGCAGTCCCTGGGCGGGGGTCTCACCCCTCCACTTT. Translating gives CASSPWAGVSPLHF. The whole variable domain, remainder taken from reference TRBV28 and TRBJ1-6, is DVKVTQSSRYLVKRTGEKVFLECVQDMDHENMFWYRQDPGLGLRLIYFSYDVKMKEKGDIPEGYSVSREKKERFSLILESASTNQTSMYLCASSPWAGVSPLHFGNGTRLTVT.

The rearrangement uses TRBV2 and TRBJ1-4; 8 bases match TRBD1. V lost 7 bases and J lost 0; bases outside the gene matches: 4. The CDR3 covers 15 residues. Germline CDR1 SNHLY, CDR2 FYNNEI. CDR3 DNA sequence: TGTGCCAGCATCCCGGACAGGGCAACTAATGAAAAACTGTTTTTT. It translates to CASIPDRATNEKLFF. Looking up the rest from reference TRBV2 and TRBJ1-4 gives the full variable domain: EPEVTQTPSHQVTQMGQEVILRCVPISNHLYFYWYRQILGQKVEFLVSFYNNEISEKSEIFDDQFSVERPDGSNFTLKIRSTKLEDSAMYFCASIPDRATNEKLFFGSGTQLSVL.

The chain couples TRBV7-3 to TRBJ2-2; TRBD2 aligns across 9 bases. In germline, CDR1 is SGHTA, CDR2 FQGTGA. The CDR3 extends over 16 amino acids. With 3 bases clipped from V and 3 bases from J, the junction kept 5 bases outside the gene matches. The DNA for the CDR3 is TGTGCCAGCAGCTTTAGCGGGGGCCTTGACACCGGGGAGCTGTTTTTT. Protein product: CASSFSGGLDTGELFF. The full variable domain, its missing parts supplied by reference TRBV7-3 and TRBJ2-2, is GAGVSQTPSNKVTEKGKYVELRCDPISGHTALYWYRQSLGQGPEFLIYFQGTGAADDSGLPNDRFFAVRPEGSVSTLKIQRTERGDSAVYLCASSFSGGLDTGELFFGEGSRLTVL.

The chain has TRBV7-9 and TRBJ1-2; D not resolved. Germline V gene lookup returns CDR1 SEHNR and CDR2 FQNEAQ (reference sequence). The CDR3 sequence is 11 residues long. V lost 3 bases, J lost 8 bases, and 7 bases lay in between. This CDR3 reads CASSFSGGYTF. The CDR3 DNA follows: TGTGCCAGCAGCTTTTCGGGGGGCTACACCTTC.

The rearrangement links TRBV7-8 to TRBJ2-3; TRBD2 might be the D (6 bases). Germline V gene data show CDR1 as SGHVS and CDR2 as FQNEAQ. The CDR3 contains 13 residues. V gave up 5 bases and J gave up 0 bases, with 6 bases separating them. The DNA for the CDR3 is TGTGCCAGCAGCGCGGGAAGCACAGATACGCAGTATTTT. It translates to CASSAGSTDTQYF.

The chain joins TRBV21-1 to TRBJ2-3; no DNA check was done on the table's D call, TRBD2. TRBV21-1 has pseudogene status. CDR3 length: 14 amino acids. This CDR3 is CASSKEPITDTQYF. For the CDR3, the DNA is TGTGCCAGCAGCAAAGAGCCGATCACAGATACGCAGTATTTT.

DNA for the CDR3: TGTGCCAGCACTAAAGGGACAGGGGGACAGGGGGAGCTGTTTTTT. It is translated as CASTKGTGGQGELFF. The V and J genes are TRBV2 and TRBJ2-2, with TRBD1 matching over 11 bases. The CDR3 is 15 residues long. Trimming cost V 7 bases and J 8 bases; bases outside gene matches: 9. Germline CDR1 reads SNHLY; CDR2 reads FYNNEI.

The chain employs TRBV7-2 and TRBJ1-5; D perhaps matches TRBD1 (6 bases). V lost 0 bases to trimming and J lost 4 bases, with 10 bases between them. CDR1 is SGHTA and CDR2 is FQGNSA in the germline V gene. The CDR3 length is 15 residues. The CDR3 is CASSLAQGRNQPQHF. The CDR3 bases are TGTGCCAGCAGCTTAGCACAGGGTAGGAATCAGCCCCAGCATTTT.

This rearrangement joins TRBV5-6 to TRBJ2-7, with D possibly being TRBD1 (5 bases). Germline CDR1 SGHDT, CDR2 YYEEEE. The CDR3 is 18 amino acids. V was clipped by 2 bases and J by 0 bases, with 21 bases between them. The CDR3, as DNA: TGTGCCAGCAGCTTAACCCAAAGCCACGACAGCCTCTCCTACGAGCAGTACTTC. Protein: CASSLTQSHDSLSYEQYF.

The chain has TRBV5-4 and TRBJ1-4; 8 positions agree with TRBD1. Germline V gene sequence: CDR1 SGHNT, CDR2 YYREEE (reference sequence). V was clipped by 4 bases and J by 0 bases; unmatched bases: 8. This CDR3 is 17 amino acids long. CDR3 nucleotides: TGTGCCAGCAGCCAAGGACAGGGACTTGCAACTAATGAAAAACTGTTTTTT. Translated: CASSQGQGLATNEKLFF.

The chain uses TRBV5-4 and TRBJ2-1; TRBD2 aligns across 7 bases. The CDR3 has 16 amino acids. From germline, CDR1 is SGHNT and CDR2 YYREEE (reference sequence). Trimming took 2 bases from V and 9 from J; bases not matched to a gene: 14. The CDR3 sequence: CASSFKRLAAPSEQFF. The CDR3 region has the DNA TGTGCCAGCAGCTTTAAGAGGCTAGCGGCCCCAAGTGAGCAGTTCTTC.

This rearrangement joins TRBV12-5 to TRBJ1-5; possibly TRBD1 for D (6 bases). The CDR3 totals 17 residues. V was shortened by 4 bases and J by 0 bases, with 16 bases between the two germline ends. CDR1 is LGHNT, CDR2 FRNRAP, per germline. CDR3 coding DNA: TGTGCTAGTGGTTACCCCTCACAGGGTTTTAGCAATCAGCCCCAGCATTTT. This encodes CASGYPSQGFSNQPQHF.